This T cell receptor (beta chain) was observed in a study of cytotoxic CD8 clonotypes in ibrutinib-treated CLL. Germline CDR1 is MNHEY and CDR2 is SMNVEV (reference sequence). V lost 5 bases, J lost 5 bases, and 9 bases stayed unmatched. The CDR3 covers 16 residues. Only in-frame clones appear in the TCRdb table, and some are missing; sequencing was by immunoSEQ multiplex PCR. The sample holds about 68,000 clones, around 84% seen once. This sequence was found in a human donor with chronic lymphocytic leukemia. The V gene is TRBV27, the J gene TRBJ2-7, with TRBD2 matching 13 bases. The sequences come from PBMCs, collected at disease progression, from a patient treated with ibrutinib. The CDR3 protein is CASSHPRTSGSNEQYF. The CDR3 DNA is TGTGCCAGCAGTCACCCCCGGACTAGCGGGAGCAACGAGCAGTACTTC.